A selection of T cell receptor beta chains follows, all from one sample in a study of tumor-infiltrating lymphocytes in primary liver carcinoma. TCRdb re-derived calls from the multiplex PCR reads in MiXCR, one entry per CDR3 protein. The data contain tens of thousands of distinct CDR3 sequences, almost 80% of them singletons. Sequencing was carried out using liver tumor tissue from sampling region 4. Receptors were obtained from a woman in her twenties or thirties with primary liver carcinoma and hepatitis B virus infection. CDR3s include the opening cysteine and the closing phenylalanine or tryptophan. Each record gives: clone size, V gene, J gene, D gene, CDR3 DNA, CDR3 protein. The D gene is left open where the match is weak. Part of the rows lack a size; the others show once, few, many or a class for expanded clones.

NA	TRBV4-3	TRBJ2-7	TRBD2	TGCGCCAGCAGCCAAGCTGTGACGGGGGGTCACATCAGCTACGACCACTATTTC	CASSQAVTGGHISYDHYF
NA	TRBV29-1	TRBJ1-2	NA	TGCAGCGTTTCGAGCAGGCCATATGATTACACCTTC	CSVSSRPYDYTF
medium-sized	TRBV13	TRBJ2-1	NA	TGTGCCAGCAGGGAGGGGAACGGCAATGAGCAGTTCTTC	CASREGNGNEQFF
few	TRBV2	TRBJ2-7	TRBD1	TGTGCCAGCAGAGACGCGGGACAGGCAGACTACGAGCAGTACTTC	CASRDAGQADYEQYF
NA	TRBV11-2	TRBJ2-2	TRBD1	TGTGCTAGCAGCTCACAGGGGGCTCCAGACATCGTGGAGCTGTTTTTT	CASSSQGAPDIVELFF
NA	TRBV11-2	TRBJ1-2	TRBD1	TGTGCCAACACTCAGGGGGTGGGTGGAGGTTACACCTTC	CANTQGVGGGYTF
many	TRBV10-3	TRBJ1-2	TRBD1	TGTGCCACGGGACAGCAAAACTATGGCTACACCTTC	CATGQQNYGYTF
NA	TRBV10-3	TRBJ1-6	NA	TGTGCCATCACCCGAACGCCCGATAATTCACCCCTCCACTTT	CAITRTPDNSPLHF
NA	TRBV4-3	TRBJ2-7	NA	TGCGCCAGCAGCCAAGCTGTGATGGGAGGTCACATTAGCTACGAGCGGTACTTC	CASSQAVMGGHISYERYF
NA	TRBV4-3	TRBJ2-7	NA	TGTGCCAGCAGCCAAGATCGATGGACAGGGAGGGGGCAGTACTTC	CASSQDRWTGRGQYF
NA	TRBV21-1	TRBJ2-7	NA	TGTGCCAGCAGCTCCCTGGAGGTCACCTATGAGCAGTACTTC	CASSSLEVTYEQYF
NA	TRBV29-1	TRBJ2-1	TRBD2	TGCAGCGTCGTGGAGCGGGAGGGCCGAATGTTCTTC	CSVVEREGRMFF
NA	TRBV6-1	TRBJ2-2	NA	TGTGCCAGCAGTGAAACACTTCCCGGGGGCGCCGCGAACACTGGGGGGCTGTCTTTT	CASSETLPGGAANTGGLSF
NA	TRBV4-3	TRBJ2-1	NA	TGCGCCAGTGGCCAAGATGCGGGAAGCACCTACAATGAGCAGTTCTTC	CASGQDAGSTYNEQFF
NA	TRBV20-1	TRBJ1-5	TRBD1	TGCAGTGCTATAGGGGACAGGAATCAGCCCCAGCATTTT	CSAIGDRNQPQHF
NA	TRBV29-1	TRBJ1-1	NA	TGCAGTGTTGATCGAGGCGGGGTCACTGAAGCATTCTTT	CSVDRGGVTEAFF
NA	TRBV4-3	TRBJ2-7	TRBD1	TGCCCCAGCAGCCAATATCGATGGACAGGGCGGGAACAGTACTTC	CPSSQYRWTGREQYF
NA	TRBV29-1	TRBJ2-1	NA	TGCTGCGTTGACGAGACTAAAGACAATGAGCAGTTCTTC	CCVDETKDNEQFF
NA	TRBV6-6	TRBJ2-3	NA	TGCGCCAGCAGTTACGGGACACGCCCTAGCACAGATGCGCAGTATTTT	CASSYGTRPSTDAQYF
NA	TRBV12-3/TRBV12-4	TRBJ2-1	NA	TGTGCCCGCAGCTTGTCCGGGATTAGCGGACTTGAGCAGTTCTTC	CARSLSGISGLEQFF
NA	TRBV12-3/TRBV12-4	TRBJ2-7	NA	TGTGCCAGCCTACATCCCGGTACACAGGGTTACGAACAGTACTTC	CASLHPGTQGYEQYF
NA	TRBV6-5	TRBJ2-2	TRBD2	TGTGCCAGCAGGTGGACTAGCGCCCGAGGCGCCGGGGAGCTTTCTTTT	CASRWTSARGAGELSF
NA	TRBV4-3	TRBJ2-7	TRBD2	TGCGCCAACAGCCAAGATGTGACGGGGGGTCACATTACCTACGAGCAGTACTTC	CANSQDVTGGHITYEQYF
many	TRBV6-1	TRBJ2-5	NA	TGTGCCAGCAATGAACGCGGACGGTCTTCTACCCAGTACTTC	CASNERGRSSTQYF
NA	TRBV7-8	TRBJ2-3	NA	TGTGCCAGCAGCTTATGGCAACTACCGGGAGTAAGGGATACGCACTATTTT	CASSLWQLPGVRDTHYF
NA	TRBV7-9	TRBJ2-7	NA	TGTGCCAGCAGCGCGGACACCTACGAGCAGCATTTC	CASSADTYEQHF
NA	TRBV4-3	TRBJ2-3	NA	TGCGCCGGCAGCCAAGAGCCGGTAACTAGCAGGAGGATGGGGGTCACAGATACGCAGTATTTT	CAGSQEPVTSRRMGVTDTQYF
NA	TRBV28	TRBJ1-1	NA	TGTGTCAGCAGTTTCGGGCGGGAAGCCTTCTTT	CVSSFGREAFF
NA	TRBV12-3/TRBV12-4	TRBJ2-7	TRBD2	TGTGCCAGCAGCCCCTCCGGGACTAGCGGACTTGAGCAGTACTTC	CASSPSGTSGLEQYF
NA	TRBV7-8	TRBJ2-7	NA	TGTGCCAGCAACTCAGTCCTAAACTACGAGCAGTACTTC	CASNSVLNYEQYF
NA	TRBV4-3	TRBJ2-1	TRBD2	TGCGCCAGTAGCCAAAACGTAGCGGGAGCCAGATATGAGCAATTCTTC	CASSQNVAGARYEQFF
NA	TRBV7-9	TRBJ2-1	TRBD1	TGTGCCAGCAGCTTCCGGGACAGGAACAATGAGCAGTTCTTC	CASSFRDRNNEQFF
NA	TRBV28	TRBJ2-7	NA	TGTGCCAACAGTTTGCACCCCCAGGGGTTTTACGAGCGGTACTTC	CANSLHPQGFYERYF
NA	TRBV4-2	TRBJ2-7	TRBD1	TGTGCCAGCAGCTGGGAACACCTAGGACAGGGTGGACCGCGCGAGCAGTACTTC	CASSWEHLGQGGPREQYF
once	TRBV6-5	TRBJ2-7	NA	TGTGCAAGCAGTTACAAGGACAGTAGCCCCTACGAGCAGTACTTC	CASSYKDSSPYEQYF
NA	TRBV11-2	TRBJ2-7	NA	TGTGCCAGCAGCTTAAGGGAGCTGGCGTCGCAGTACTTC	CASSLRELASQYF
NA	TRBV12-3/TRBV12-4	TRBJ2-1	TRBD2	TGTGTCAGCAACCTGTCCGGGACTAGCGGACTTGAGCAGTTTTTC	CVSNLSGTSGLEQFF
once	TRBV7-9	TRBJ2-1	TRBD2	TGTGCCAGCAACAGCCCGACCGGGACTACAAAACATAATGAGCAGTTCTTC	CASNSPTGTTKHNEQFF
once	TRBV4-2	TRBJ2-7	TRBD1	TGTGCTAACAGCCAGGAACAACTAGGACAGGGGGGACCGCGCGAGCAGTACTTC	CANSQEQLGQGGPREQYF
many	TRBV11-2	TRBJ1-4	TRBD1	TGTGTCAGCAGCTCCCGGGACAGTGAAAAACTGTTTTTT	CVSSSRDSEKLFF
once	TRBV7-8	TRBJ2-7	NA	TGTGCCAGCAGCTCGGATCGCGGTCGTATTATGAGCTTCTACGAGCAGTACTTC	CASSSDRGRIMSFYEQYF
once	TRBV4-1	TRBJ2-3	NA	NA	CASSQVGTGNADTRYF
many	TRBV28	TRBJ1-4	TRBD1	TGTGCCAGCAGGCCTTTCCGGGACAGGGGTGGAAAACTGTTTTTT	CASRPFRDRGGKLFF
NA	TRBV6-5	TRBJ2-5	TRBD1	TGTGCCTGCAGTACCGACAGGGGGCCGACCCAGTGCTTC	CACSTDRGPTQCF
NA	TRBV11-2	TRBJ1-1	TRBD1	TGTGCCAGCAGTGCTCGGGACAGGGGGGACAAGAGGTGGAGTAATACTGAAGCTTTCTTT	CASSARDRGDKRWSNTEAFF
NA	TRBV4-3	TRBJ2-1	TRBD2	TGCGCCAGCAGCCTAGATTGGGACTACGCCTACAATGAGCAATTCTTT	CASSLDWDYAYNEQFF
NA	TRBV5-4	TRBJ2-3	NA	TGTGTCAGCTTGGTTCCGGGTTTCGTGGTGTATTTT	CVSLVPGFVVYF
once	TRBV20-1	TRBJ2-7	TRBD2	TGCAGTGCTAGTCGGACTAGCGGGAGGCACGAGCAGTACTTC	CSASRTSGRHEQYF
NA	TRBV11-2	TRBJ2-3	NA	TGTGCCAGCAGCCTACAGTGGGCAGATACACAGTATTTC	CASSLQWADTQYF
NA	TRBV5-5	TRBJ2-7	NA	TGTCCCAGCAGTTCCGAACAGACTATCTACGAGCAGTACTTC	CPSSSEQTIYEQYF
once	TRBV7-9	TRBJ2-5	TRBD2	TGTGCCAGCAGCTTAGGGGGACTAGCGGGGATCCGGTACTTC	CASSLGGLAGIRYF
NA	TRBV4-3	TRBJ1-2	NA	TGCGCAAGCATCCAAGATTGGGGCAGGATGAATGGCTACACCTTC	CASIQDWGRMNGYTF
NA	TRBV28	TRBJ2-3	TRBD2	TGTGTCAGTAGTCCCGAGACTAGCGGGAGGAGCACAGATGCGCAGTATTTT	CVSSPETSGRSTDAQYF
NA	TRBV5-1	TRBJ2-5	NA	TGCGCCATCAGCTCAGACATAGTTGGACAAGAGACCCAGTACTTC	CAISSDIVGQETQYF
many	TRBV5-1	TRBJ1-1	NA	TGCGCCAGCAGCTTTGATCGTACTGAAGCTTTCTTT	CASSFDRTEAFF